A selection of T cell receptor beta chains follows, all from one sample in a study of long-term antiretroviral therapy in people with HIV. The repertoire was sequenced with immunoSEQ multiplex PCR; TCRdb's copy has only in-frame clones and lacks some. The data contain 20,000 to 25,000 clones, roughly 84% of them singletons. The starting material was unsorted PBMCs, obtained 0.6 years after starting antiretroviral therapy. The receptor source for this set is a man in his sixties with HIV. Each CDR3 is given with its conserved first and last residue. A D gene is named only where the DNA matches it firmly. Clone sizes are given selectively: once, few, many, or a class where the clone is expanded.

J: TRBJ2-5
size: .
D: .
V: TRBV25-1
CDR3: CASSEQLAGETQYF
DNA: TGTGCCAGCAGTGAACAGCTGGCGGGAGAGACCCAGTACTTC

J: TRBJ1-2
size: .
D: .
V: TRBV29-1
CDR3: CSVDKGELYTF
DNA: TGCAGCGTTGATAAGGGGGAGCTCTACACCTTC

J: TRBJ2-7
size: once
D: .
V: TRBV30
CDR3: CAWSVLGGRGNEQYF
DNA: TGTGCCTGGAGTGTACTTGGGGGACGGGGTAACGAGCAGTACTTC

J: TRBJ1-3
size: .
D: .
V: TRBV23-1
CDR3: CASSQALKRAISGNTIYF
DNA: TGCGCCAGCAGTCAAGCGTTGAAACGGGCTATCTCTGGAAACACCATATATTTT

J: TRBJ1-6
size: .
D: .
V: TRBV28
CDR3: CASSPGESSLNSPLHF
DNA: TGTGCCAGCAGTCCGGGGGAGTCGAGCTTAAATTCACCCCTCCACTTT

J: TRBJ1-4
size: .
D: .
V: TRBV5-6
CDR3: CASSFRTNEKLFF
DNA: TGTGCCAGCAGCTTTAGGACTAATGAAAAACTGTTTTTT

J: TRBJ1-3
size: .
D: .
V: TRBV5-5
CDR3: CASSLSVARAGNTIYF
DNA: TGTGCCAGCAGCTTGTCCGTAGCGCGGGCCGGAAACACCATATATTTT

J: TRBJ1-5
size: .
D: TRBD1
V: TRBV5-8
CDR3: CASSSTGSNQPQHF
DNA: TGTGCCAGCAGCTCGACAGGGTCCAATCAGCCCCAGCATTTT

J: TRBJ1-1
size: .
D: TRBD1
V: TRBV7-9
CDR3: CASSRGTGLNTEAFF
DNA: TGTGCCAGCAGCCGAGGGACAGGGCTGAACACTGAAGCTTTCTTT

J: TRBJ2-1
size: .
D: .
V: TRBV14
CDR3: CASSQDSGAYNEQFF
DNA: TGTGCCAGCAGCCAAGATAGCGGAGCCTACAATGAGCAGTTCTTC

J: TRBJ2-7
size: .
D: TRBD1
V: TRBV28
CDR3: CASREDRGWYEQYF
DNA: TGTGCCAGCAGGGAGGACAGGGGTTGGTACGAGCAGTACTTC

J: TRBJ1-5
size: .
D: TRBD1
V: TRBV19
CDR3: CASSKDDKDRGHQPQHF
DNA: TGTGCCAGTAGTAAGGACGACAAGGACAGGGGGCATCAGCCCCAGCATTTT

J: TRBJ2-7
size: .
D: .
V: TRBV5-1
CDR3: CASSLDGGTISYEQYF
DNA: TGCGCCAGCAGCTTGGATGGGGGTACCATCTCCTACGAGCAGTACTTC

J: TRBJ2-5
size: .
D: .
V: TRBV27
CDR3: CASSVGMEETQYF
DNA: TGTGCCAGCAGTGTGGGAATGGAAGAGACCCAGTACTTC

J: TRBJ2-7
size: .
D: .
V: TRBV19
CDR3: CASSARDPQPLEQYF
DNA: TGTGCCAGTAGTGCACGGGATCCCCAACCCCTCGAGCAGTACTTC

J: TRBJ1-5
size: .
D: .
V: TRBV30
CDR3: CACKGGGWEPQHF
DNA: TGTGCCTGCAAGGGTGGGGGCTGGGAGCCCCAGCATTTT

J: TRBJ2-1
size: .
D: TRBD1
V: TRBV18
CDR3: CASSPPGQGGNEQFF
DNA: TGTGCCAGCTCACCACCGGGACAGGGTGGCAATGAGCAGTTCTTC

J: TRBJ2-1
size: once
D: .
V: TRBV27
CDR3: CASTDIPGLPRYNEQFF
DNA: TGTGCCAGCACTGATATACCGGGACTTCCCCGCTACAATGAGCAGTTCTTC

J: TRBJ2-3
size: .
D: .
V: TRBV11-3
CDR3: CASSLGRERADTQYF
DNA: TGTGCCAGCAGCTTGGGGCGGGAAAGGGCAGATACGCAGTATTTT

J: TRBJ2-1
size: .
D: .
V: TRBV7-7
CDR3: CASSPMWPGNEQFF
DNA: TGTGCCAGCAGCCCAATGTGGCCCGGGAATGAGCAGTTCTTC